The 20 T cell receptor beta chains below were found in one sample sequenced in a study of T cells of healthy individuals. Via MiXCR, TCRdb re-called the 5' RACE reads, giving one row per CDR3 protein. The sample carries about 96,000 distinct CDR3 sequences, 15% to 20% recorded once. These receptors were taken from a human donor in good health.

This chain connects TRBV7-9 to TRBJ1-1; D call uncertain. The CDR3 consists of 13 residues. V was shortened by 5 bases and J by 0 bases, with 7 bases between the two germline ends. Per the germline V gene, CDR1 is SEHNR and CDR2 is FQNEAQ (reference sequence). The CDR3 here is CASSQVMNTEAFF. Written as DNA, the CDR3 is TGTGCCAGCAGCCAGGTCATGAACACTGAAGCTTTCTTT.

CDR3 in DNA: TGTGCCAGCAGTTACAGAAGCGGGACCCAGTACTTC. It encodes CASSYRSGTQYF. This chain joins TRBV6-5 and TRBJ2-5; D might be TRBD2 (5 bases). The germline V and J ends were trimmed by 2 bases and 7 bases, with 8 bases remaining between them. Germline CDR1 MNHEY, CDR2 SVGAGI. The CDR3 consists of 12 residues.

This rearrangement joins TRBV7-2 to TRBJ1-5, with D unresolved. V dropped 1 base and J dropped 0 bases, with 10 bases sitting between them. From germline, CDR1 is SGHTA and CDR2 FQGNSA. CDR3 length: 16 amino acids. The CDR3 sequence: CASSLGSVYSNQPQHF. CDR3 coding DNA: TGTGCCAGCAGCTTAGGCTCGGTTTATAGCAATCAGCCCCAGCATTTT.

This clonotype was counted a few times. The rearrangement links TRBV5-1 to TRBJ2-7, with TRBD1 identical over 7 bases. Trimming cost V 5 bases and J 7 bases; bases outside gene matches: 9. This CDR3 comprises 13 residues. CDR1 and CDR2 (germline): SGHRS, YFSETQ. This CDR3 reads CASSLTGSGEQYF. CDR3 nucleotide sequence: TGCGCCAGCAGTTTGACAGGGTCGGGAGAGCAGTACTTC.

There are many counts of this clonotype. The chain links TRBV6-4 to TRBJ2-2, with 7 bases fitting TRBD1. J gave up 6 bases and V 0 bases, and 7 bases lay outside the gene matches. Germline V gene data show CDR1 as MRHNA and CDR2 as SNTAGT. This CDR3 contains 16 residues. The CDR3 loop is CASSDSAGGVSGELFF. Written as DNA, the CDR3 is TGTGCCAGCAGTGACTCGGCAGGGGGAGTATCCGGGGAGCTGTTTTTT.

This clonotype is medium-sized within its sample. V is TRBV30 and J is TRBJ2-3; maybe TRBD2 (6 bases). The V end was cut by 6 bases, the J end by 0 bases, with 13 bases between. Germline V gene data show CDR1 as GTSNPN and CDR2 as SVGIG (reference sequence). This CDR3 spans 14 amino acids. This CDR3 reads CACDRGLSTDTQYF. The DNA of the CDR3 is TGTGCCTGCGACCGGGGACTTAGCACAGATACGCAGTATTTT.

The sample holds many counts of this clonotype. The chain combines TRBV4-3 with TRBJ1-1; D is perhaps TRBD1 (5 bases). Trimming shortened V by 0 bases and J by 6 bases, and 14 bases separated the two germline ends. Germline V lookup: CDR1 LGHNA, CDR2 YSLEER. This CDR3 comprises 15 residues. This CDR3 is CASSQDNQGTAEAFF. In DNA, the CDR3 is TGCGCCAGCAGCCAAGATAATCAGGGAACGGCTGAAGCTTTCTTT.

This clonotype was seen a few times. The chain couples TRBV20-1 to TRBJ2-5; 9 nucleotides agree with TRBD2. The CDR3 is 13 amino acids. Germline loops: CDR1 DFQATT, CDR2 SNEGSKA (reference sequence). V lost 6 bases, J lost 2 bases, and 4 bases stayed unmatched. CDR3 nucleotides: TGCAGTGCCCCGGGACTAGCACAAGAGACCCAGTACTTC. The encoded protein is CSAPGLAQETQYF.

This clonotype was seen ten or more times. The J gene is TRBJ2-7, the V gene TRBV28; the match to TRBD2 covers 7 bases. The V segment lost 2 bases and the J segment 5 bases; nucleotides outside the gene matches: 6. The germline CDR1 and CDR2 sequences are MDHEN and SYDVKM. The CDR3 spans 14 residues. CDR3 region: CASSLIGRSDEQYF. The CDR3 nucleotides read TGTGCCAGCAGTTTAATCGGGAGGTCCGACGAGCAGTACTTC.

This clonotype appeared many times. The chain employs TRBV29-1 and TRBJ1-6; D call uncertain. CDR1 SQVTM and CDR2 ANQGSEA come from the germline V gene. The ends were cut back, 6 bases at V and 0 bases at J, with 15 bases in the middle. This CDR3 is built from 16 residues. The CDR3, as DNA: TGCAGCGTACACAGAGTCCTCAGCTCCTATAATTCACCCCTCCACTTT. Residues: CSVHRVLSSYNSPLHF.

The chain employs TRBV5-1 and TRBJ2-4, with D tentatively TRBD2 (5 bases). The CDR3 spans 15 residues. Germline V CDR1 and CDR2: SGHRS, YFSETQ. V lost 4 bases, J lost 3 bases, and 14 bases lay in between. CDR3 in amino acids: CASSLDPGGKNIQYF. The CDR3 DNA is TGCGCCAGCAGCCTGGATCCAGGAGGCAAAAACATTCAGTACTTC.

This clonotype was detected only a few times. This rearrangement joins TRBV5-4 to TRBJ2-7, with D possibly matching TRBD1 (6 bases). The V gene's germline CDR1 is SGHNT and CDR2 YYREEE (reference sequence). CDR3 length: 15 amino acids. Trimming removed 4 bases from V and 5 bases from J, with 19 bases in between. CDR3 loop: CASSTQGASRNEQYF. The CDR3 DNA reads TGTGCCAGCAGCACACAGGGTGCCTCCAGGAACGAGCAGTACTTC.

This clonotype was found a few times. The chain couples TRBV14 to TRBJ2-5; D unclear. The CDR3 is made up of 15 amino acids. The germline V and J ends were trimmed by 3 bases and 4 bases, with 15 bases remaining between them. Germline assignment: CDR1 SGHDN and CDR2 FVKESK. CDR3 nucleotides: TGTGCCAGCAGCCAGAGTATCTCGCGAGGAGAGACCCAGTACTTC. Its protein product is CASSQSISRGETQYF.

This clonotype was seen more than once but under ten times. The genes are TRBV7-2 and TRBJ2-7; D is perhaps TRBD1 or TRBD2 (5 bases each). In germline, CDR1 is SGHTA, CDR2 FQGNSA. This CDR3 has 14 residues. Trimming left V 6 bases short and J 0 bases short, with 12 bases between. The CDR3 spells CASRYPGTSYEQYF. The CDR3, as DNA: TGTGCCAGCAGGTATCCCGGGACCTCCTACGAGCAGTACTTC.

This clonotype was seen ten or more times. This sequence joins TRBV7-2 and TRBJ2-7; no definite D call. V lost 0 bases and J 1 base, leaving 10 bases between the germline ends. The V gene's germline CDR1 is SGHTA and CDR2 FQGNSA. The CDR3 runs 15 residues. The CDR3, as DNA: TGTGCCAGCAGCTTAGCGCTAACATCTTCCTACGAGCAGTACTTC. This encodes CASSLALTSSYEQYF.

Turning to this clonotype: Likely a read error: the CDR3 ends without its conserved phenylalanine or tryptophan. V usage is TRBV7-2 and J usage is TRBJ1-2, with 7 bases aligning to TRBD1. The junction had 5 bases not matched to a gene; V was cut back by 5 bases and J by 8 bases. Germline V gene lookup returns CDR1 SGHTA and CDR2 FQGNSA. The CDR3 runs to 12 residues. CDR3: CASSPGQRGYTL. CDR3 nucleotides: TGTGCCAGCAGCCCGGGACAGCGAGGCTACACCTTA.

The J gene is TRBJ1-6, the V gene TRBV12-3 or TRBV12-4; D is perhaps TRBD1 (5 bases). Deletions cut 1 base from V and 12 bases from J, with 16 bases between. CDR3 size: 15 residues. CDR3 DNA sequence: TGTGCCAGCAGTTTAGAGTCCCGGGGCGGACGACCCCTCCACTTT. This translates into CASSLESRGGRPLHF.

This clonotype occurred many times. The chain has TRBV19 and TRBJ1-5; D gene uncertain. CDR3 length: 15 residues. CDR1 and CDR2 (germline): LNHDA, SQIVND (reference sequence). Trimming pared 7 bases from V and 0 bases from J, leaving 13 bases between. CDR3 residues: CASKSAAHSNQPQHF. In DNA, the CDR3 is TGTGCCAGTAAATCGGCAGCTCATAGCAATCAGCCCCAGCATTTT. Combining the CDR3 with reference TRBV19 and TRBJ1-5 gives the whole variable domain DGGITQSPKYLFRKEGQNVTLSCEQNLNHDAMYWYRQDPGQGLRLIYYSQIVNDFQKGDIAEGYSVSREKKESFPLTVTSAQKNPTAFYLCASKSAAHSNQPQHFGDGTRLSIL.

The V call is TRBV7-2, the J call TRBJ2-7; 8 bases map to TRBD1. The V gene's germline CDR1 is SGHTA and CDR2 FQGNSA. After removal of 5 bases from V and 4 bases from J, the junction contained 4 bases not matched to a gene. The CDR3 runs to 13 residues. The chain's CDR3 is CASSPWDRYEQYF. DNA of the CDR3: TGTGCCAGCAGCCCGTGGGACAGGTACGAGCAGTACTTC.

A few counts support this clonotype. The V call is TRBV7-8, the J call TRBJ1-4; D not certain. CDR3 size: 15 residues. Germline assignment: CDR1 SGHVS and CDR2 FQNEAQ. V lost 0 bases and J 1 base, leaving 6 bases between the germline ends. This chain's CDR3 is CASSLALVTNEKLFF. DNA for the CDR3: TGTGCCAGCAGCTTAGCGCTGGTAACTAATGAAAAACTGTTTTTT.